This T cell receptor (beta chain) appears in the sequencing data of a study of glioma-infiltrating T cells after dendritic cell vaccination. Study-level information: Glioblastoma patients came from Phase I and II dendritic cell vaccination trials.

The immunoSEQ assay amplified TCRB CDR3 from up to 2 ug DNA. Sequenced by immunoSEQ multiplex PCR; TCRdb stores in-frame clones only, minus some. The data contain 55,000 to 75,000 clones, about 76% of them seen just once; the ten biggest clones take up 7.9%. None of the glioblastoma patients had an isocitrate dehydrogenase mutation. PBMC were collected before vaccination, two weeks after the third vaccination, and at progression. This clone showed up just once. Germline lookup yields CDR1 SGHTA and CDR2 FQGNSA. The junction had 15 bases not matched to a gene; V was cut back by 4 bases and J by 11 bases. This CDR3 is built from 15 residues.

This sequence joins TRBV7-2 and TRBJ1-1; 8 bases are shared with TRBD1. This sequence originates from a human donor with glioblastoma. This specimen was blood, taken before dendritic cell vaccination. The DNA of the CDR3 is TGTGCCAGCAGCTCAAGGGACAGGACCCTTTACAAGGCTTTCTTT. Its protein product is CASSSRDRTLYKAFF.